This record covers a single TCR beta chain. The data are from a study of shared clonotypes between healthy human individuals. Naive CD8 cells comprised CD45RO-negative, CCR7-positively selected cells, excluding terminally differentiated effector memory CD45RA+ cells. The germline V and J ends were trimmed by 1 base and 1 base, with 14 bases remaining between them. CDR1 is MGHRA, CDR2 YSYEKL, per germline. CDR3 size: 16 residues. Clones were sequenced by immunoSEQ multiplex PCR, and TCRdb holds only the in-frame ones, with some missing. Of under 850,000 clones listed, almost 95% are singletons. Source material: naive CD8+ T cells sorted from blood. The TCR originated in a man aged 25-45 years in good health. The chain is built from TRBV4-1 and TRBJ2-7; a weak D match, TRBD2 (6 bases). CDR3 region: CASSQGSGGKSYEQYF. CDR3 sequence (DNA): TGCGCCAGCAGCCAAGGTTCAGGCGGGAAATCCTACGAGCAGTACTTC.